These 6 T cell receptor beta chains share one sample of origin, sequenced in a study of CD8+ T cells in alopecia areata. Reverse transcribed after extraction, RNA yielded cDNA as the sequencing template. Data came from immunoSEQ multiplex PCR; TCRdb stores just in-frame clones and leaves some out. The table has about 200,000 clones, 64% seen once. As to treatment: oral pan-JAK inhibitor, 5-10 mg twice daily. The sequencing used CD4+ T cells sorted from blood, collected at week 4, from a patient treated with tofacitinib. All receptors come from a human donor with alopecia areata.

This rearrangement joins TRBV7-9 to TRBJ1-2; a possible D gene is TRBD1 (6 bases). The CDR3 runs 12 residues. Trimming removed 4 bases at V and 6 bases at J, with 9 bases between. Germline V gene lookup returns CDR1 SEHNR and CDR2 FQNEAQ (reference sequence). The CDR3 sequence: CASSSGQHGYTF. The CDR3 coding sequence is TGTGCCAGCAGCTCTGGACAGCATGGCTACACCTTC.

V gene TRBV30 combines with J gene TRBJ1-2; no clear D gene. Germline CDR1 reads GTSNPN; CDR2 reads SVGIG (reference sequence). The CDR3 sequence is 15 residues long. Trimming stripped 0 bases from V and 4 bases from J, with 15 bases between. CDR3 protein: CAWSVIGRIGYGYTF. The CDR3 bases are TGTGCCTGGAGTGTTATTGGCAGAATTGGCTATGGCTACACCTTC.

CDR3 sequence: CASSQEGRGGSGGYTF. DNA for the CDR3: TGTGCCAGCAGCCAAGAGGGGCGCGGAGGTAGTGGTGGCTACACCTTC. The J gene is TRBJ1-2, the V gene TRBV4-2; the D gene is possibly TRBD1 (5 bases). The CDR3 is 16 amino acids. Per the germline V gene, CDR1 is LGHNA and CDR2 is YNFKEQ. V was clipped by 0 bases and J by 7 bases, with 18 bases between them.

This clone has only a few counts. The V and J genes are TRBV5-1 and TRBJ1-5; 7 bases match TRBD1. After removal of 4 bases from V and 5 bases from J, the junction contained 3 bases not matched to a gene. The V gene's germline CDR1 is SGHRS and CDR2 YFSETQ. This CDR3 is 13 amino acids long. CDR3 in DNA: TGCGCCAGCAGCATTGGGACAGATCAGCCCCAGCATTTT. Its protein is CASSIGTDQPQHF.

There are a few counts of this clone. The V gene is TRBV30, the J gene TRBJ1-1; D call uncertain. In germline, CDR1 is GTSNPN, CDR2 SVGIG (reference sequence). The germline V and J ends were trimmed by 5 bases and 0 bases, with 10 bases remaining between them. The CDR3 extends over 13 amino acids. The CDR3 reads CAWGRAMNTEAFF. In DNA form, the CDR3 reads TGTGCCTGGGGGAGAGCCATGAACACTGAAGCTTTCTTT.

This clone has just a few counts. The V call is TRBV5-1, the J call TRBJ2-2; D could derive from TRBD1 or TRBD2 (6 bases each). This CDR3 is 14 amino acids long. Germline V lookup: CDR1 SGHRS, CDR2 YFSETQ. V dropped 4 bases and J dropped 4 bases, with 11 bases sitting between them. The CDR3 DNA is TGCGCCAGCAGCCTAGGAGGGGGCACCGGGGAGCTGTTTTTT. It translates to CASSLGGGTGELFF.